The 30 T cell receptor beta chains given below trace back to one sample, sequenced in a study of cytomegalovirus exposure and HLA in healthy donors. 60 Vbeta and 13 Jbeta primers were used in PCR. Only in-frame clones appear in the TCRdb table, and some are missing; sequencing was by immunoSEQ multiplex PCR. The data contain more than 140,000 clones, about 64% of them seen just once; the ten biggest clones take up 3%. The specimen sequenced was PBMCs. Every receptor here comes from a woman in her 30s in good health and CMV-seropositive.

Only a few counts were recorded for this clone. The CDR3 here is CASSKGGASGSLYNEQFF. CDR3 DNA sequence: TGTGCCAGCAGTAAGGGGGGGGCTAGCGGGAGCCTTTACAATGAGCAGTTCTTC. The chain uses TRBV7-2 and TRBJ2-1; 10 bases align to TRBD2. The CDR3 consists of 18 residues. Losses at the gene ends were 6 bases for V and 4 bases for J; bases not matched to a gene: 15. Germline values: CDR1 SGHTA, CDR2 FQGNSA.

This clone was found a few times. The V and J genes are TRBV5-1 and TRBJ1-2, with 7 bases matching TRBD1. The germline gives CDR1 SGHRS, CDR2 YFSETQ. The CDR3 length is 16 residues. J was trimmed by 4 bases and V by 0 bases; bases with no gene match: 9. CDR3 loop: CASSLGGGDRGYGYTF. The CDR3 DNA is TGCGCCAGCAGCTTGGGAGGGGGCGATCGTGGCTATGGCTACACCTTC. The complete variable domain, with remaining parts taken from reference TRBV5-1 and TRBJ1-2, reads KAGVTQTPRYLIKTRGQQVTLSCSPISGHRSVSWYQQTPGQGLQFLFEYFSETQRNKGNFPGRFSGRQFSNSRSEMNVSTLELGDSALYLCASSLGGGDRGYGYTFGSGTRLTVV.

The chain employs TRBV2 and TRBJ1-1; D is unclear. The CDR3 contains 17 residues. Germline V gene sequence: CDR1 SNHLY, CDR2 FYNNEI. Deletions cut 7 bases from V and 0 bases from J, with 21 bases between. The CDR3 protein is CASTLVALFSMNTEAFF. The DNA for the CDR3 is TGTGCCAGCACCTTGGTAGCCCTTTTTTCTATGAACACTGAAGCTTTCTTT.

About this clone: Other DNA sequences in this specimen translate into the identical CDR3. V gene TRBV30 combines with J gene TRBJ1-5; no clear D. The CDR3 has 13 amino acids. The germline CDR1 and CDR2 sequences are GTSNPN and SVGIG (reference sequence). Trimming cost V 0 bases and J 4 bases, with 7 bases left between them. The DNA of the CDR3 is TGTGCCTGGAGTGTACGAGGAAATCAGCCCCAGCATTTT. Amino acid sequence: CAWSVRGNQPQHF.

CDR3 bases: TGCGCCAGCAGTATAACAGGACAGCTCTATGGCTACACCTTC. It codes for CASSITGQLYGYTF. V and J are TRBV5-1 and TRBJ1-2; possibly TRBD1 for D (6 bases). CDR1 and CDR2 (germline): SGHRS, YFSETQ. The CDR3 is made up of 14 amino acids. Between the trimmed V and J ends, which lost 5 bases and 4 bases, there was a span of 15 bases.

The chain joins TRBV4-2 to TRBJ1-3; D remains ambiguous. This CDR3 is 16 amino acids long. Per germline, CDR1 LGHNA and CDR2 YNFKEQ. Between the trimmed V and J ends, which lost 4 bases and 4 bases, there was a span of 17 bases. The CDR3 DNA reads TGTGCCAGCAGCCGAGCACCGCCTCAGGCGGGAAACACCATATATTTT. This sequence encodes CASSRAPPQAGNTIYF.

The chain employs TRBV28 and TRBJ2-3, with 11 bases fitting TRBD2. Germline-derived CDR1 and CDR2 are MDHEN and SYDVKM. The length of the CDR3 is 15 residues. V shed 6 bases, J shed 2 bases, and the junction held 4 bases outside the gene matches. CDR3 sequence reads: CASRGLAAYTDTQYF. The CDR3 nucleotides read TGTGCCAGCAGGGGACTAGCGGCATACACAGATACGCAGTATTTT.

This chain links TRBV7-9 with TRBJ2-7; tentative D call: TRBD1 (5 bases). The CDR3 runs to 11 residues. Trimming shortened V by 6 bases and J by 6 bases, and 9 bases separated the two germline ends. The germline CDR1 and CDR2 sequences are SEHNR and FQNEAQ (reference sequence). In nucleotides, the CDR3 is TGTGCCAGCAGTACAGGTTCCGAGCAGTACTTC. Translated, it gives CASSTGSEQYF.

The chain uses TRBV29-1 and TRBJ2-6; possible D gene TRBD1, 5 bases. The V gene's germline CDR1 is SQVTM and CDR2 ANQGSEA. Between the trimmed V and J ends, which lost 4 bases and 0 bases, there was a span of 10 bases. This CDR3 has 15 residues. CDR3 region: CSVAGSFSGANVLTF. Here the CDR3 DNA reads TGCAGCGTTGCAGGGTCCTTCTCTGGGGCCAACGTCCTGACTTTC.

This rearrangement joins TRBV7-9 to TRBJ1-2; D possibly corresponds to TRBD1 (5 bases). CDR1 is SEHNR, CDR2 FQNEAQ, per germline (reference sequence). This CDR3 spans 17 amino acids. The V gene lost 2 bases and the J gene lost 5 bases, with 21 bases spanning the gap. For the CDR3, the DNA is TGTGCCAGCAGCTTACTTGGGGCCGTAGGCGAACCGTATGGCTACACCTTC. This codes for CASSLLGAVGEPYGYTF.

V is TRBV5-1 and J is TRBJ2-5, with D perhaps matching TRBD1 (5 bases). The germline V gene encodes CDR1 SGHRS and CDR2 YFSETQ. This CDR3 region has 14 residues. V was clipped by 1 base and J by 2 bases, with 9 bases between them. The CDR3 sequence: CASSLYGAQETQYF. CDR3 coding DNA: TGCGCCAGCAGCTTGTATGGGGCGCAAGAGACCCAGTACTTC.

CDR3: CASMRDGQYF. DNA of the CDR3: TGTGCCAGCATGAGGGATGGGCAGTACTTC. The chain joins TRBV27 to TRBJ2-7; D is possibly TRBD2 (5 bases). This CDR3 has 10 residues. V was cut by 7 bases and J by 9 bases, with 10 bases left in between. CDR1 and CDR2 from the germline V gene are MNHEY and SMNVEV (reference sequence).

This clone showed up just once. The chain employs TRBV6-1 and TRBJ1-5; TRBD1 aligns across 8 bases. Germline trimming cut 1 base from V and 3 bases from J; bases unmatched to any gene: 8. The CDR3 has 17 amino acids. The germline V gene has CDR1 MNHNS and CDR2 SASEGT. The CDR3 spells CASSEVFGTGLNQPQHF. The CDR3 bases are TGTGCCAGCAGTGAAGTTTTTGGGACAGGCCTCAATCAGCCCCAGCATTTT.

This sequence joins TRBV6-1 and TRBJ2-7; 8 nucleotides line up with TRBD1. CDR3 size: 15 residues. CDR1 is MNHNS and CDR2 is SASEGT in the germline V gene. The trim removed 5 bases at V and 0 bases at J, leaving 6 bases unmatched. The CDR3 DNA reads TGTGCCAGCAGTTCTCGACAGGGGAACTCCTACGAGCAGTACTTC. This encodes CASSSRQGNSYEQYF.

This clone was detected a few times. This sequence joins TRBV6-5 and TRBJ1-6; D is unclear. The ends were cut back, 2 bases at V and 6 bases at J, with 8 bases in the middle. The CDR3 spans 14 residues. Germline assignment: CDR1 MNHEY and CDR2 SVGAGI. CDR3 protein: CASSYGAVNSPLHF. The CDR3 DNA reads as TGTGCCAGCAGTTACGGTGCAGTTAATTCACCCCTCCACTTT.

The chain joins TRBV28 to TRBJ1-1; D gene ambiguous. The CDR3 consists of 14 residues. From germline, CDR1 is MDHEN and CDR2 SYDVKM. The ends were cut back, 4 bases at V and 1 base at J, with 10 bases in the middle. CDR3 amino acids: CASSWRSRNTEAFF. In DNA, the CDR3 is TGTGCCAGCAGTTGGAGAAGTCGGAACACTGAAGCTTTCTTT.

The chain combines TRBV21-1 with TRBJ1-5; TRBD1 is the table's D call and was not checked against the DNA. TRBV21-1 is termed a pseudogene. This CDR3 comprises 15 residues. In DNA form, the CDR3 reads TGTGCCAGCAGCAAAACAGGGATCCGCAATCAGCCCCAGCATTTT. It specifies CASSKTGIRNQPQHF.

Details on this clone: At the DNA level, this CDR3 is encoded by other sequences in the same sample as well. The chain carries TRBV7-6 and TRBJ1-1; 7 bases fit TRBD1. This CDR3 region has 15 residues. Germline V gene data show CDR1 as SGHVS and CDR2 as FNYEAQ. With V trimmed by 6 bases and J by 5 bases, 12 bases remained unmatched. CDR3 nucleotide sequence: TGTGCCAGCAGTCACACTCAGACAGGGAAGACTGAAGCTTTCTTT. It yields the protein CASSHTQTGKTEAFF.

For this clone: This same CDR3 is encoded by further DNA sequences in the sample. This chain links TRBV15 with TRBJ1-5, with D tentatively TRBD1 (5 bases). This CDR3 comprises 13 residues. The V end was cut by 3 bases, the J end by 2 bases, with 5 bases between. The germline V gene encodes CDR1 LNHNV and CDR2 YYDKDF (reference sequence). In nucleotides, the CDR3 is TGTGCCACCAGCAGGACAGGCAATCAGCCCCAGCATTTT. This encodes CATSRTGNQPQHF.

This clone was observed a handful of times. The conserved phenylalanine or tryptophan is not found at the CDR3 terminus, so this likely reflects a read error. No DNA is shown, since the ends of the CDR3 on it are uncertain; the CDR3 is the one TCRdb lists. This chain links TRBV14 with TRBJ2-7; the table calls TRBD1, which could not be checked here. Germline V lookup: CDR1 SGHDN, CDR2 FVKESK. The CDR3 spans 9 residues, counting both ends. This CDR3 reads CASSPDTSG.

The chain is built from TRBV7-4 and TRBJ2-7, with 7 bases aligning to TRBD1. V was pared by 0 bases and J by 0 bases, with 5 bases of the junction left unmatched. The CDR3 extends over 16 amino acids. Germline V gene lookup returns CDR1 SGHVT and CDR2 SQSDAQ. CDR3 residues: CASSLANDRASYEQYF. CDR3 in DNA: TGTGCCAGCAGCTTAGCGAACGACAGGGCCTCCTACGAGCAGTACTTC.

J is TRBJ2-2 and V is TRBV27; 7 nucleotides match TRBD2. The V gene's germline CDR1 is MNHEY and CDR2 SMNVEV (reference sequence). V was pared by 7 bases and J by 1 base, with 9 bases of the junction left unmatched. The CDR3 runs 16 residues. Here the CDR3 reads CASKPRGGGNTGELFF. The DNA of the CDR3 is TGTGCCAGCAAACCCCGCGGCGGGGGGAACACCGGGGAGCTGTTTTTT.

The chain has TRBV30 and TRBJ2-7, with 7 bases lining up with TRBD1. After removal of 0 bases from V and 0 bases from J, the junction contained 23 bases not matched to a gene. This CDR3 spans 21 amino acids. Germline CDR1 GTSNPN, CDR2 SVGIG (reference sequence). The CDR3 is CAWSVAFWRQGNHGNSYEQYF. The CDR3, as DNA: TGTGCCTGGAGTGTAGCTTTTTGGCGACAGGGTAACCACGGAAACTCCTACGAGCAGTACTTC.

This clone appeared a single time. The chain joins TRBV5-6 to TRBJ2-1; 7 nucleotides align to TRBD2. With 2 bases clipped from V and 8 bases from J, the junction kept 7 bases outside the gene matches. Looked up from germline, CDR1 is SGHDT and CDR2 is YYEEEE. This CDR3 is built from 14 residues. Written as DNA, the CDR3 is TGTGCCAGCAGCTTCCGGACTAGTTTCCATGAGCAGTTCTTC. Residues: CASSFRTSFHEQFF.

The chain has TRBV25-1 and TRBJ2-2; TRBD2 matches at 8 bases. J was trimmed by 1 base and V by 4 bases; bases with no gene match: 2. This CDR3 comprises 15 residues. Germline values: CDR1 MGHDK, CDR2 SYGVNS. The CDR3, as DNA: TGTGCCAGCAGTGGCGGGGGGCTGAACACCGGGGAGCTGTTTTTT. It specifies CASSGGGLNTGELFF.

This clone was seen only once. The chain employs TRBV13 and TRBJ2-7; 8 bases fit TRBD2. The ends lost 0 bases at V and 2 bases at J; junction bases unmatched: 3. This CDR3 comprises 15 residues. Germline V gives CDR1 PRHDT, CDR2 FYEKMQ (reference sequence). The CDR3 bases are TGTGCCAGCAGCTTAGGTTCAGCGGGGGCCTACGAGCAGTACTTC. This codes for CASSLGSAGAYEQYF.

V gene TRBV30 combines with J gene TRBJ1-3; 7 bases map to TRBD1. This CDR3 spans 15 amino acids. V lost 4 bases to trimming and J lost 4 bases; unmatched junction nucleotides: 10. The germline V gene encodes CDR1 GTSNPN and CDR2 SVGIG (reference sequence). CDR3 loop: CAWTRKGQSGNTIYF. The CDR3 DNA follows: TGTGCCTGGACCCGAAAGGGACAGTCCGGAAACACCATATATTTT.

V usage is TRBV5-6 and J usage is TRBJ1-5, with D perhaps matching TRBD1 (5 bases). The CDR3 spans 15 residues. V lost 3 bases, J lost 4 bases, and 14 bases lay in between. Germline V gene data show CDR1 as SGHDT and CDR2 as YYEEEE. The CDR3 protein is CASSYDRSGNQPQHF. In DNA form, the CDR3 reads TGTGCCAGCAGCTACGACAGATCAGGGAATCAGCCCCAGCATTTT. Using reference TRBV5-6 and TRBJ1-5 for the parts outside the CDR3, the full variable domain is DAGVTQSPTHLIKTRGQQVTLRCSPKSGHDTVSWYQQALGQGPQFIFQYYEEEERQRGNFPDRFSGHQFPNYSSELNVNALLLGDSALYLCASSYDRSGNQPQHFGDGTRLSIL.

This chain links TRBV5-1 with TRBJ1-1; no reliable D call. Germline V lookup: CDR1 SGHRS, CDR2 YFSETQ. The length of the CDR3 is 14 residues. The V and J ends lost 0 bases and 6 bases respectively, with 12 bases between them. CDR3 sequence reads: CASSLDTGRAEAFF. The CDR3 nucleotides are TGCGCCAGCAGCTTGGACACCGGGAGGGCTGAAGCTTTCTTT.

In the case of this clone: Mismatch with germline at one junction end may stem from a read error. Other nucleotide sequences in the sample specify the same CDR3. DNA for the CDR3: TGCGCCAGCAGCTTGCTCGGACAGGGGGGAGGTGAAAAACTGTTCTTT. Protein product: CASSLLGQGGGEKLFF. The chain couples TRBV5-1 to TRBJ1-4; 10 nucleotides agree with TRBD1. CDR1 is SGHRS, CDR2 YFSETQ, per germline. There are 16 residues in the CDR3.